This TCR beta chain was recorded in a study of cytomegalovirus exposure and HLA in healthy donors. With 0 bases removed from V and 6 bases from J, the gap between germline ends came to 12 bases. Germline V gives CDR1 GTSNPN, CDR2 SVGIG (reference sequence). The CDR3 consists of 13 residues. Both 60 Vbeta primers and 13 Jbeta primers went into the PCR. TCRdb keeps only in-frame clones here, not all; method: immunoSEQ multiplex PCR. The repertoire holds about 110,000 clones, with over 60% as singletons. Findings of the study overall: The investigators catalogued about 170 TCR beta chains as cytomegalovirus-associated. Within an earlier analysis, most TCR beta V segments proved productive either about 87% or about 30% of the time. It was reported that TCR beta sequences correctly inferred the HLA-A and HLA-B alleles for most subjects.

Turning to this clone: Its cognate antigen is unknown.

Source material: PBMCs. The TCR comes from a man aged 40-49 years in good health and CMV-seropositive. The chain uses TRBV30 and TRBJ2-7; no definite D call. The CDR3 reads CAWSVAVGGEQYF. The CDR3 DNA reads as TGTGCCTGGAGTGTAGCCGTAGGCGGCGAGCAGTACTTC.